This T cell receptor beta chain was identified during a study of cytomegalovirus exposure and HLA in healthy donors. Amplification used 60 Vbeta primers and 13 Jbeta primers. Profiled with immunoSEQ multiplex PCR; TCRdb holds only in-frame clones, not every one. The data show 150,000 to 200,000 clones, about 80% seen once. V gave up 4 bases and J gave up 6 bases; unmatched junction bases: 11. Germline V gene lookup returns CDR1 SGHRS and CDR2 YFSETQ. CDR3 length equals 17 residues. The TCR sequence derives from a woman in her 40s in good health and CMV-seronegative. Material: PBMCs. The V and J genes are TRBV5-1 and TRBJ2-3; 13 bases are shared with TRBD2. The CDR3 DNA follows: TGCGCCAGCAGCCTGGGACTAGCGGGACTAGGGGGGGATACGCAGTATTTT. It translates to CASSLGLAGLGGDTQYF.